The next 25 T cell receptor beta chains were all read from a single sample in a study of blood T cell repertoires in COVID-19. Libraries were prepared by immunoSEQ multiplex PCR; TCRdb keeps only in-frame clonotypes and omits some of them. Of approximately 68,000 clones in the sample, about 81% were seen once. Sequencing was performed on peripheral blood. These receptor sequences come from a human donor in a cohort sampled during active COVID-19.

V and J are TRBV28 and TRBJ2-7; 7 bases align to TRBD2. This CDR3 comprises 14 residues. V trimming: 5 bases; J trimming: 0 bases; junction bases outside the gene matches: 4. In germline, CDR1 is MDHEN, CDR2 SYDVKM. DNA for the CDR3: TGTGCCAGCAGTCCAGGCGGGAGCTCCTACGAGCAGTACTTC. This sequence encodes CASSPGGSSYEQYF.

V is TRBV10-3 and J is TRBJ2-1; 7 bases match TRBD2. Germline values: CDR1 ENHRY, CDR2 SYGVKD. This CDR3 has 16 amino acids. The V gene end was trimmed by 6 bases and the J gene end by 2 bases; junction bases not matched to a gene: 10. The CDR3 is CAISSSPGGPYNEQFF. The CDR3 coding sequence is TGTGCCATCAGCTCCTCACCGGGAGGACCCTACAATGAGCAGTTCTTC.

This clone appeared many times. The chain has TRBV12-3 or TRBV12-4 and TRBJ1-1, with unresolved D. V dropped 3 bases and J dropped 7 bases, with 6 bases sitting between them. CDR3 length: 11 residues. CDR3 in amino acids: CASSLGSEAFF. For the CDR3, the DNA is TGTGCCAGCAGTTTGGGGAGTGAAGCTTTCTTT.

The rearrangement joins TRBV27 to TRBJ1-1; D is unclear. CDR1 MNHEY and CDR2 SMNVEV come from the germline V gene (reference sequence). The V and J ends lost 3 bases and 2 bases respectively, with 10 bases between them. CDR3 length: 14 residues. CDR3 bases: TGTGCCAGCAGTTTGTTCGGGGTAAACACTGAAGCTTTCTTT. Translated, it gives CASSLFGVNTEAFF.

The CDR3 sequence is CATKGGYEQYF. The CDR3 DNA is TGTGCCACCAAGGGGGGGTACGAGCAGTACTTC. The chain employs TRBV6-5 and TRBJ2-7; a possible D gene is TRBD2 (7 bases). The CDR3 covers 11 residues. Trimming took off 10 bases at V and 4 bases at J, with 11 bases between the two ends. Germline V gives CDR1 MNHEY, CDR2 SVGAGI.

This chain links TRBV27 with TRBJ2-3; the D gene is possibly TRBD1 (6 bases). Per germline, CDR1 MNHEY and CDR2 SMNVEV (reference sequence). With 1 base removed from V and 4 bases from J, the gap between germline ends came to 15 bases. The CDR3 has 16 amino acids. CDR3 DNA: TGTGCCAGCAGTTTATATGATTCAGGGGCCTCAGATACGCAGTATTTT. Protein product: CASSLYDSGASDTQYF.

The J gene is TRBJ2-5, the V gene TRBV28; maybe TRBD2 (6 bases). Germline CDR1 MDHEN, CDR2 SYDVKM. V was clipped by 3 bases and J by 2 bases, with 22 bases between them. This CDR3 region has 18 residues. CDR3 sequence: CASSFDFRSRDQQETQYF. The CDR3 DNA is TGTGCCAGCAGTTTTGATTTTAGATCGCGGGACCAGCAAGAGACCCAGTACTTC.

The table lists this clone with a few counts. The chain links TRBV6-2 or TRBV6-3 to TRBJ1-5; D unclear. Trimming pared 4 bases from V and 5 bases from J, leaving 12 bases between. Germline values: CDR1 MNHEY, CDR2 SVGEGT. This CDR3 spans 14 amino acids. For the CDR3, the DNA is TGTGCCAGCAGTTCCTCAGCTGAGCATCAGCCCCAGCATTTT. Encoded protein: CASSSSAEHQPQHF.

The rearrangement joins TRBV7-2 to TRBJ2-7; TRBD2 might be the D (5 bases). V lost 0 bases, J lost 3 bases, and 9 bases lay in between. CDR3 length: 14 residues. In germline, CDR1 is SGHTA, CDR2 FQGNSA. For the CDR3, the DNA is TGTGCCAGCAGCTTAGCCGGGGTCGGCTACGAGCAGTACTTC. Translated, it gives CASSLAGVGYEQYF.

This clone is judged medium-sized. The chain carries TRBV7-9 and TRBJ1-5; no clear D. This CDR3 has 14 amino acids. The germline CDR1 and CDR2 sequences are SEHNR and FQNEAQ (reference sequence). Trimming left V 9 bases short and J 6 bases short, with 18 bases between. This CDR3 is CARYPRLRRQPQHF. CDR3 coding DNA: TGTGCCAGATACCCCCGACTGCGCCGTCAGCCCCAGCATTTT.

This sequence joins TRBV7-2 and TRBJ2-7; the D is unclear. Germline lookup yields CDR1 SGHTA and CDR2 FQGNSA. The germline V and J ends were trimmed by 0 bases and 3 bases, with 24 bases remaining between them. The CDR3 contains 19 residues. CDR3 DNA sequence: TGTGCCAGCAGCTTAGCAACCCGCGGTGGGTCCGATTCAAACTACGAGCAGTACTTC. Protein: CASSLATRGGSDSNYEQYF.

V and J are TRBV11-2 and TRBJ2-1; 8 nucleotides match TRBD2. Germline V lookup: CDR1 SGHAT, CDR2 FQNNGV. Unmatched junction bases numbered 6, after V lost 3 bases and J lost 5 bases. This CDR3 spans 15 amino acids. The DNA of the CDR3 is TGTGCCAGCAGCTTGGGACTAGGGCAAAACAATGAGCAGTTCTTC. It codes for CASSLGLGQNNEQFF.

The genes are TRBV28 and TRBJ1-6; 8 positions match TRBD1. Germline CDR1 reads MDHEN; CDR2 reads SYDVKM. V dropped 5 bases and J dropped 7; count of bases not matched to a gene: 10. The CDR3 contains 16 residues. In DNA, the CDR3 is TGTGCCAGCAGTCCTTCTCGGACAGGGAGGAATTCACCCCTCCACTTT. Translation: CASSPSRTGRNSPLHF.

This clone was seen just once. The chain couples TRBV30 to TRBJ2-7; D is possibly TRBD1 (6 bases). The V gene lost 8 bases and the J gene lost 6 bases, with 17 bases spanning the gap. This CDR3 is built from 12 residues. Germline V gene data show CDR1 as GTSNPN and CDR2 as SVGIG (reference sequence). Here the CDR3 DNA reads TGTGCCCATGGGGGCGGAAGCTCCGAGCAGTACTTC. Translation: CAHGGGSSEQYF.

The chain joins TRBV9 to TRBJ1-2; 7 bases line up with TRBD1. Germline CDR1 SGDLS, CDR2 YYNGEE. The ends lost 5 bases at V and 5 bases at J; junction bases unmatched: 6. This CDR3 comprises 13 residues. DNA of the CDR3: TGTGCCAGCAGTGGTACAGGGGTGTATGGCTACACCTTC. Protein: CASSGTGVYGYTF.

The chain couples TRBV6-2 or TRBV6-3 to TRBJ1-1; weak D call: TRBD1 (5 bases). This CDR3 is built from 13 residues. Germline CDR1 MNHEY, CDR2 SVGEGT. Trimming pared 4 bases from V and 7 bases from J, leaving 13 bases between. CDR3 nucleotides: TGTGCCAGCAGTTTGGAACCAGGGATTGAAGCTTTCTTT. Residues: CASSLEPGIEAFF.

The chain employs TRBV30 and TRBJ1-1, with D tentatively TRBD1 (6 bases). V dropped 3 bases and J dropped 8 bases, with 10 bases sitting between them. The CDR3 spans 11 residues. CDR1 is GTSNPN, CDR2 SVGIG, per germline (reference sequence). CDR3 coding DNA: TGTGCCTGGAGCTCAGGGGCCGAAGCTTTCTTT. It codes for CAWSSGAEAFF.

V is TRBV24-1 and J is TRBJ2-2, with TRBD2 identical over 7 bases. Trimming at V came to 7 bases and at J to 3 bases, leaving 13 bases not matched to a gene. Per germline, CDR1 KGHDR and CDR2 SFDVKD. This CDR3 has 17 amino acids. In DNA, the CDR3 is TGTGCCACCAGCGAGATCGGCGGGAGTCTTGACACCGGGGAGCTGTTTTTT. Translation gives CATSEIGGSLDTGELFF.

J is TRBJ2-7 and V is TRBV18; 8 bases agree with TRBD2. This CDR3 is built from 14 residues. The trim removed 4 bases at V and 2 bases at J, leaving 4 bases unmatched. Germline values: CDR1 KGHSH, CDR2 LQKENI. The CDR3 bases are TGTGCCAGCTCACTAGCTAGCGGGCCCTACGAGCAGTACTTC. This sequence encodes CASSLASGPYEQYF.

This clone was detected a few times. CDR3 amino acids: CASSPTLWGDAEAFF. The CDR3 bases are TGTGCCAGCAGCCCCACCCTTTGGGGGGATGCTGAAGCTTTCTTT. The rearrangement joins TRBV6-5 to TRBJ1-1; TRBD1 is a possible D gene (5 bases). The CDR3 runs to 15 residues. Germline lookup yields CDR1 MNHEY and CDR2 SVGAGI. V was clipped by 6 bases and J by 6 bases, with 20 bases between them.

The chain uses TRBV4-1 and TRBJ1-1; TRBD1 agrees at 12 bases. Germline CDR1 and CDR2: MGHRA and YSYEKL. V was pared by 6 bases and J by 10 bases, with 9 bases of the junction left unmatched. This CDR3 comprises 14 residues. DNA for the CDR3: TGCGCCAGCAGTCCGGGACAGGGGGCTATGGGAGCTTTCTTT. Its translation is CASSPGQGAMGAFF.

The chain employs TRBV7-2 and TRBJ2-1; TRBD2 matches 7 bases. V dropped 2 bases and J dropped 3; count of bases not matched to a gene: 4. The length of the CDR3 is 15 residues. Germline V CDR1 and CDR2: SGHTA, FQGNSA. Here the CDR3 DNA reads TGTGCCAGCAGCTTATCCTGGGGGGGCTACAATGAGCAGTTCTTC. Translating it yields CASSLSWGGYNEQFF.

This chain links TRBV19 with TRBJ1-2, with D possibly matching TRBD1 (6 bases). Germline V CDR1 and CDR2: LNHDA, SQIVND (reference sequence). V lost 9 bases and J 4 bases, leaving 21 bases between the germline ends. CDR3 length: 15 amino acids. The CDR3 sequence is CASSTGQGRFYGYTF. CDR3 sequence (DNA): TGTGCCAGCTCAACCGGTCAGGGGCGCTTCTATGGCTACACCTTC.

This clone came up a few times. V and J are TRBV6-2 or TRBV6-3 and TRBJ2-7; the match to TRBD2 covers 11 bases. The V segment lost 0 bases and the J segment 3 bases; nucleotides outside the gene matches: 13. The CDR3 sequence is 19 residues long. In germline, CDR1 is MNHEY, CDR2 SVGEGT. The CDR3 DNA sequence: TGTGCCAGCAGTTACTCGAGTAGGACCTTGGGACTAGCGGACTACGAGCAGTACTTC. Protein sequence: CASSYSSRTLGLADYEQYF.

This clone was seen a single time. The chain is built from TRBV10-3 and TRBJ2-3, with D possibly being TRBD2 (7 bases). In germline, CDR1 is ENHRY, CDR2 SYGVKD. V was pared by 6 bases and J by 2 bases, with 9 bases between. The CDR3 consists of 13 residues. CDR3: CAIRAGATDTQYF. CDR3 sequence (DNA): TGTGCCATCAGGGCGGGGGCCACAGATACGCAGTATTTT.